Each of the 28 T cell receptor beta chains below was sequenced from the same sample in a study of cytomegalovirus exposure and HLA in healthy donors. Researchers ran the PCR with 60 Vbeta and 13 Jbeta primers. TCRdb's table, derived via immunoSEQ multiplex PCR, lists solely in-frame clones and lacks some. The sample lists roughly 120,000 clones; 67% were seen once. The sequencing sample was made of PBMCs. These receptors were obtained from a man aged 18 to 29 in good health and CMV-seropositive.

This chain uses TRBV27 with TRBJ2-3; no clear D. The CDR3 sequence is 13 residues long. Germline CDR1 MNHEY, CDR2 SMNVEV (reference sequence). Trimming left V 4 bases short and J 4 bases short, with 9 bases between. In nucleotides, the CDR3 is TGTGCCAGCAGTTGGGCCACCCCAGATACGCAGTATTTT. Translated, it gives CASSWATPDTQYF.

This clone was counted only a few times. This sequence joins TRBV19 and TRBJ2-3; the match to TRBD2 covers 8 bases. The germline V gene has CDR1 LNHDA and CDR2 SQIVND (reference sequence). J gave up 6 bases and V 10 bases, and 12 bases lay outside the gene matches. This CDR3 is 14 amino acids long. CDR3 coding DNA: TGTGCCACATCCTTAGCGGGGACCTTTGATACGCAGTATTTT. Residues: CATSLAGTFDTQYF.

This rearrangement joins TRBV30 to TRBJ2-5, with D possibly being TRBD1 (5 bases). Between the trimmed V and J ends, which lost 3 bases and 0 bases, there was a span of 11 bases. The CDR3 contains 14 residues. From germline, CDR1 is GTSNPN and CDR2 SVGIG (reference sequence). CDR3 bases: TGTGCCTGGAGAGACAGATCACACCAAGAGACCCAGTACTTC. It yields the protein CAWRDRSHQETQYF.

This clone was picked up one time. The V call is TRBV6-5, the J call TRBJ2-3; D unclear. V gave up 0 bases and J gave up 2 bases, with 12 bases separating them. The length of the CDR3 is 16 residues. CDR1 MNHEY and CDR2 SVGAGI come from the germline V gene. CDR3 region: CASSYSQARSTDTQYF. In DNA, the CDR3 is TGTGCCAGCAGTTACTCTCAGGCACGTTCCACAGATACGCAGTATTTT.

The CDR3 DNA follows: TGTGCCAGCTCACCTCAGGGCGTGGCAGATACGCAGTATTTT. Encoded protein: CASSPQGVADTQYF. The chain is built from TRBV18 and TRBJ2-3, with D perhaps TRBD1 (5 bases). The CDR3 loop spans 14 amino acids. Germline CDR1 and CDR2: KGHSH and LQKENI. V was cut by 3 bases and J by 4 bases, with 11 bases left in between.

This clone was picked up a small number of times. This chain links TRBV2 with TRBJ1-5, with D perhaps matching TRBD1 (5 bases). V dropped 6 bases and J dropped 5 bases, with 17 bases sitting between them. The CDR3 covers 15 residues. Germline lookup yields CDR1 SNHLY and CDR2 FYNNEI. The DNA for the CDR3 is TGTGCCAGCAGGCCAACAGGTTCGATGGATCAGCCCCAGCATTTT. Translating gives CASRPTGSMDQPQHF.

The chain combines TRBV5-5 with TRBJ1-5, with no clear D. The CDR3 is 14 amino acids. Germline V CDR1 and CDR2: SGHKS, YYEKEE (reference sequence). Trimming took off 2 bases at V and 2 bases at J, with 8 bases between the two ends. This CDR3 is CASSFAGGNQPQHF. CDR3 DNA sequence: TGTGCCAGCAGCTTTGCGGGAGGCAATCAGCCCCAGCATTTT.

CDR3 loop: CASSIRTGGNEKLFF. The CDR3 DNA reads TGTGCCAGCAGCATCAGGACAGGCGGGAATGAAAAACTGTTTTTT. The chain employs TRBV9 and TRBJ1-4; TRBD1 agrees at 7 bases. Germline V lookup: CDR1 SGDLS, CDR2 YYNGEE. V lost 4 bases and J lost 5; bases outside the gene matches: 8. CDR3 size: 15 residues.

The chain carries TRBV6-6 and TRBJ2-7, with a possible D match to TRBD2 (6 bases). The length of the CDR3 is 11 residues. V was shortened by 8 bases and J by 6 bases, with 11 bases between the two germline ends. CDR1 MNHNY and CDR2 SVGAGI come from the germline V gene (reference sequence). This CDR3 is CASVGGSEQYF. The CDR3 DNA reads as TGTGCCAGCGTCGGGGGAAGCGAGCAGTACTTC.

This clone was seen more than once but under ten times. The V and J genes are TRBV25-1 and TRBJ1-2; no clear D gene. Germline values: CDR1 MGHDK, CDR2 SYGVNS. Trimming took off 2 bases at V and 6 bases at J, with 16 bases between the two ends. CDR3 length equals 15 residues. The CDR3 DNA follows: TGTGCCAGCAGTGAAGACCTAGTCGGCGCAGATGGCTACACCTTC. Amino acid sequence: CASSEDLVGADGYTF.

The V and J genes are TRBV7-6 and TRBJ2-1, with 11 bases lining up with TRBD2. The V gene end was trimmed by 2 bases and the J gene end by 4 bases; junction bases not matched to a gene: 7. Germline assignment: CDR1 SGHVS and CDR2 FNYEAQ. The CDR3 spans 17 residues. CDR3 region: CASSLKTSGTGYNEQFF. The CDR3 region has the DNA TGTGCCAGCAGCTTAAAGACTAGCGGGACAGGTTACAATGAGCAGTTCTTC.

The V gene is TRBV5-6, the J gene TRBJ2-3; 7 bases fit TRBD2. V was pared by 4 bases and J by 3 bases, with 11 bases of the junction left unmatched. Germline V CDR1 and CDR2: SGHDT, YYEEEE. The CDR3 runs to 16 residues. CDR3 DNA: TGTGCCAGCAGCCTCGGCCGGGGAGGGAGTACAGATACGCAGTATTTT. This encodes CASSLGRGGSTDTQYF.

The rearrangement links TRBV27 to TRBJ1-2; 9 bases are a match to TRBD1. Germline values: CDR1 MNHEY, CDR2 SMNVEV (reference sequence). The V segment lost 7 bases and the J segment 4 bases; nucleotides outside the gene matches: 1. This CDR3 has 12 residues. The chain's CDR3 is CASMGQGYGYTF. CDR3 sequence (DNA): TGTGCCAGCATGGGACAGGGCTATGGCTACACCTTC.

The chain carries TRBV4-1 and TRBJ1-5, with TRBD1 matching over 8 bases. From germline, CDR1 is MGHRA and CDR2 YSYEKL. This CDR3 has 16 residues. V shed 4 bases and J 1 base; nucleotides not matched to a gene: 6. CDR3 protein: CASSLAGGASNQPQHF. The CDR3 nucleotides read TGCGCCAGCAGCCTCGCAGGGGGCGCGAGCAATCAGCCCCAGCATTTT.

The rearrangement links TRBV4-2 to TRBJ2-5; the match to TRBD2 covers 7 bases. J was trimmed by 5 bases and V by 2 bases; bases with no gene match: 14. The CDR3 is 17 residues long. Germline values: CDR1 LGHNA, CDR2 YNFKEQ. In DNA, the CDR3 is TGTGCCAGCAGCCAATCTCCCGATCGGGGGGTTGGGGAGACCCAGTACTTC. Protein product: CASSQSPDRGVGETQYF.

The table lists this clone with a few counts. The chain couples TRBV7-9 to TRBJ1-2; tentatively, D is TRBD1 (5 bases). The germline gives CDR1 SEHNR, CDR2 FQNEAQ (reference sequence). Trimming took off 5 bases at V and 7 bases at J, with 17 bases between the two ends. CDR3 size: 14 residues. The CDR3 reads CASSPQDWGGGYTF. CDR3 sequence (DNA): TGTGCCAGCAGCCCCCAGGACTGGGGGGGTGGCTACACCTTC. Full variable domain (rest looked up from reference TRBV7-9 and TRBJ1-2): DTGVSQNPRHKITKRGQNVTFRCDPISEHNRLYWYRQTLGQGPEFLTYFQNEAQLEKSRLLSDRFSAERPKGSFSTLEIQRTEQGDSAMYLCASSPQDWGGGYTFGSGTRLTVV.

The genes are TRBV4-1 and TRBJ2-2; the match to TRBD1 covers 9 bases. The ends lost 4 bases at V and 3 bases at J; junction bases unmatched: 6. The CDR3 spans 16 residues. Germline V lookup: CDR1 MGHRA, CDR2 YSYEKL. CDR3 amino acids: CASSRRQGGYTGELFF. The CDR3 DNA sequence: TGCGCCAGCAGCCGAAGACAGGGGGGATACACCGGGGAGCTGTTTTTT.

The rearrangement links TRBV15 to TRBJ2-3, with TRBD2 matching over 12 bases. This CDR3 comprises 17 residues. The J segment lost 3 bases and the V segment lost 0 bases, leaving 4 bases of the junction unmatched. The germline gives CDR1 LNHNV, CDR2 YYDKDF (reference sequence). CDR3 coding DNA: TGTGCCACCAGCAGAGAGGCTAGCGGGGGGGCAACAGATACGCAGTATTTT. Protein product: CATSREASGGATDTQYF.

J is TRBJ1-1 and V is TRBV9; D unresolved. V lost 7 bases and J lost 2, with 9 bases in between. CDR1 and CDR2 from the germline V gene are SGDLS and YYNGEE. This CDR3 spans 12 amino acids. Written as DNA, the CDR3 is TGTGCCAGCGCGGCGCAAAACACTGAAGCTTTCTTT. It codes for CASAAQNTEAFF. The whole variable domain, remainder taken from reference TRBV9 and TRBJ1-1, is DSGVTQTPKHLITATGQRVTLRCSPRSGDLSVYWYQQSLDQGLQFLIQYYNGEERAKGNILERFSAQQFPDLHSELNLSSLELGDSALYFCASAAQNTEAFFGQGTRLTVV.

This chain joins TRBV28 and TRBJ1-2; TRBD1 aligns across 7 bases. Germline V CDR1 and CDR2: MDHEN, SYDVKM. V gave up 5 bases and J gave up 4 bases; unmatched junction bases: 10. CDR3 size: 15 residues. The CDR3 DNA is TGTGCCAGCAGTCCGGGAGGGGGCGCTTTCTATGGCTACACCTTC. The encoded protein is CASSPGGGAFYGYTF.

The chain combines TRBV15 with TRBJ1-4; D may be TRBD1 (5 bases). Germline CDR1 LNHNV, CDR2 YYDKDF (reference sequence). V was shortened by 0 bases and J by 7 bases, with 9 bases between the two germline ends. The CDR3 runs 14 residues. CDR3 sequence (DNA): TGTGCCACCAGCAGAGACAGGGAAAGTGAAAAACTGTTTTTT. Protein product: CATSRDRESEKLFF.

The chain links TRBV28 to TRBJ2-5; 10 nucleotides align to TRBD2. V was pared by 8 bases and J by 6 bases, with 9 bases of the junction left unmatched. The V gene's germline CDR1 is MDHEN and CDR2 SYDVKM. The CDR3 is 14 residues long. Here the CDR3 reads CASSLAGPEKTQYF. In DNA, the CDR3 is TGTGCCAGCTCACTAGCGGGGCCAGAGAAGACCCAGTACTTC.

This clone has just a few counts. The V gene is TRBV7-9, the J gene TRBJ2-7, with TRBD1 identical over 9 bases. Germline CDR1 SEHNR, CDR2 FQNEAQ (reference sequence). After removal of 6 bases from V and 6 bases from J, the junction contained 3 bases not matched to a gene. CDR3 length: 12 residues. The CDR3 sequence is CASSLDRGEQYF. The DNA of the CDR3 is TGTGCCAGCAGTTTGGACAGGGGCGAGCAGTACTTC.

The chain couples TRBV10-1 to TRBJ2-3, with 7 bases identical to TRBD1. This CDR3 comprises 16 residues. Germline assignment: CDR1 WNHNN and CDR2 SYGVQD (reference sequence). V dropped 3 bases and J dropped 1; count of bases not matched to a gene: 7. The CDR3 spells CASSDRQGRGTDTQYF. In nucleotides, the CDR3 is TGCGCCAGCAGTGACCGACAGGGACGCGGCACAGATACGCAGTATTTT.

V is TRBV6-5 and J is TRBJ1-5; D is unresolved. V was cut by 6 bases and J by 0 bases, with 9 bases left in between. This CDR3 region has 14 residues. The V gene's germline CDR1 is MNHEY and CDR2 SVGAGI. The CDR3 is CASRATYSNQPQHF. In DNA form, the CDR3 reads TGTGCCAGCAGGGCAACGTATAGCAATCAGCCCCAGCATTTT.

The rearrangement joins TRBV6-5 to TRBJ2-1; TRBD1 might be the D (5 bases). Trimming took 4 bases from V and 4 from J, leaving 11 bases between them. This CDR3 comprises 14 residues. Germline assignment: CDR1 MNHEY and CDR2 SVGAGI. CDR3 in DNA: TGTGCCAGCAGTTCTATCGACAGTTACAATGAGCAGTTCTTC. Translation: CASSSIDSYNEQFF.

This chain joins TRBV15 and TRBJ2-1, with a possible D match to TRBD1 (6 bases). Deletions cut 0 bases from V and 6 bases from J, with 12 bases between. CDR1 LNHNV and CDR2 YYDKDF come from the germline V gene (reference sequence). This CDR3 region has 15 residues. The CDR3 loop reads CATSRDSRGGNEQFF. CDR3 sequence (DNA): TGTGCCACCAGCAGAGATTCCCGAGGGGGCAATGAGCAGTTCTTC. Full variable domain (rest looked up from reference TRBV15 and TRBJ2-1): DAMVIQNPRYQVTQFGKPVTLSCSQTLNHNVMYWYQQKSSQAPKLLFHYYDKDFNNEADTPDNFQSRRPNTSFCFLDIRSPGLGDTAMYLCATSRDSRGGNEQFFGPGTRLTVL.

The rearrangement links TRBV28 to TRBJ2-7; TRBD1 matches at 7 bases. J gave up 5 bases and V 1 base, and 8 bases lay outside the gene matches. Germline V CDR1 and CDR2: MDHEN, SYDVKM. The CDR3 sequence is 15 residues long. CDR3: CASSLSGTVIHEQYF. In nucleotides, the CDR3 is TGTGCCAGCAGTTTATCTGGGACAGTTATCCACGAGCAGTACTTC.